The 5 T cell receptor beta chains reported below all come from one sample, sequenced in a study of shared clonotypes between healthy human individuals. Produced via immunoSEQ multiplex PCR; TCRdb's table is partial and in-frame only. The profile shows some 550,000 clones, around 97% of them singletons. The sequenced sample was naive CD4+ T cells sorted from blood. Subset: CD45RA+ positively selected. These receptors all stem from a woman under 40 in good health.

CDR3 in amino acids: CASSVQGLYPDTQYF. Written as DNA, the CDR3 is TGTGCCAGCAGCGTACAGGGATTATATCCAGATACGCAGTATTTT. The J gene is TRBJ2-3, the V gene TRBV14, with D maybe TRBD1 (6 bases). This CDR3 region has 15 residues. V dropped 5 bases and J dropped 4 bases, with 16 bases sitting between them. The germline V gene has CDR1 SGHDN and CDR2 FVKESK.

The CDR3 bases are TGTGCCAGCAGTCAGGGACAAGCTAGCACAGATACGCAGTATTTT. Protein sequence: CASSQGQASTDTQYF. The V gene is TRBV27, the J gene TRBJ2-3, with D possibly being TRBD1 (6 bases). V was pared by 5 bases and J by 0 bases, with 12 bases between. CDR1 and CDR2 from the germline V gene are MNHEY and SMNVEV (reference sequence). The CDR3 loop spans 15 amino acids.

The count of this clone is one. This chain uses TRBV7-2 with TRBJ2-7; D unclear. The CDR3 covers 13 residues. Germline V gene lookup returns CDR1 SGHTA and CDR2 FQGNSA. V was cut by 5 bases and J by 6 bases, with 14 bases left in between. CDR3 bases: TGTGCCAGCAGCATAGACCGGAGTGGCGAGCAGTACTTC. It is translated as CASSIDRSGEQYF.

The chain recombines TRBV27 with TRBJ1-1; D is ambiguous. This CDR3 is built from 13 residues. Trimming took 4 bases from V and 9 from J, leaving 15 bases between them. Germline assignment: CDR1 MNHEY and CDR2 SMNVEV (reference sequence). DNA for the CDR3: TGTGCCAGCAGTTCCTCGAGACGGGATAAAGCTTTCTTT. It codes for CASSSSRRDKAFF.

The DNA of the CDR3 is TGTGCCAGCTCCGGGACGGTGAATGAAAAACTGTTTTTT. Translation: CASSGTVNEKLFF. The chain is built from TRBV6-5 and TRBJ1-4, with D possibly TRBD1 on 5 matching bases. V lost 8 bases and J 5 bases, leaving 12 bases between the germline ends. Germline CDR1 MNHEY, CDR2 SVGAGI. The CDR3 has 13 amino acids.